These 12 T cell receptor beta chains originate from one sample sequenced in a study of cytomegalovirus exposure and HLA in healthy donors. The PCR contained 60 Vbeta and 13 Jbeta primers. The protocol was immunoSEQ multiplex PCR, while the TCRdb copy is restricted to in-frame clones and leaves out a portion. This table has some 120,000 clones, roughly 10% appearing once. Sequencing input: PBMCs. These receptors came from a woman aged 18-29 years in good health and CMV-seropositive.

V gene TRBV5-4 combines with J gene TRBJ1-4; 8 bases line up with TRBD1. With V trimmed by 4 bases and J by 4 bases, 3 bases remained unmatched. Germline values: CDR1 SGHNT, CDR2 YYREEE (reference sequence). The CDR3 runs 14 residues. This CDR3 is CASSGQGNNEKLFF. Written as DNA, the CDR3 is TGTGCCAGCAGCGGACAGGGAAATAATGAAAAACTGTTTTTT.

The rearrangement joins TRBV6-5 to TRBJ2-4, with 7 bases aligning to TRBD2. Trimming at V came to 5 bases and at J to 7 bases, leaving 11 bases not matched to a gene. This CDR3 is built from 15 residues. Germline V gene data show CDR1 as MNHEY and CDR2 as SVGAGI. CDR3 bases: TGTGCCAGCAGTACCGCGGCCTTCGGGGGGAACATTCAGTACTTC. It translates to CASSTAAFGGNIQYF.

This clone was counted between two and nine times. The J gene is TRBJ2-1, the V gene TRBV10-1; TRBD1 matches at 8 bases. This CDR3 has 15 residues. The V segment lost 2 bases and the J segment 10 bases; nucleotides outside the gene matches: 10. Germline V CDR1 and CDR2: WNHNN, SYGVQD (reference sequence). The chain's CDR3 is CASSETGQGAGEQFF. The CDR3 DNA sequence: TGCGCCAGCAGTGAGACCGGACAGGGCGCAGGGGAGCAGTTCTTC.

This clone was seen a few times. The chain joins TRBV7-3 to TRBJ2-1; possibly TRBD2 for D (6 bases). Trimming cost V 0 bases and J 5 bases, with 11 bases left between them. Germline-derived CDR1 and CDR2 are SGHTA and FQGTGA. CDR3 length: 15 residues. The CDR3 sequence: CASSLTGLLNNEQFF. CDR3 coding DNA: TGTGCCAGCAGCTTAACAGGACTACTTAACAATGAGCAGTTCTTC.

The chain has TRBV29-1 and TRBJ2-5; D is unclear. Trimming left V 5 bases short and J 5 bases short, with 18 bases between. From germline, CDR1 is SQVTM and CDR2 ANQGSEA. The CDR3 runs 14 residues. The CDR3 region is CSVRPRLKDETQYF. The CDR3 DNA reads TGCAGCGTTCGCCCCCGACTTAAAGATGAGACCCAGTACTTC.

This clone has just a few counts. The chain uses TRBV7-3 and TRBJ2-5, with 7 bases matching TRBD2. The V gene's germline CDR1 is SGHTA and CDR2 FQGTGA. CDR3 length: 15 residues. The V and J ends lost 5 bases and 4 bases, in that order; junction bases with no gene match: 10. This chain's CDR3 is CASSPQGGAVETQYF. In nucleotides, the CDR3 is TGTGCCAGCAGCCCCCAGGGAGGGGCGGTAGAGACCCAGTACTTC.

CDR3 sequence reads: CASSSTGIESSYEQYF. The CDR3 DNA reads as TGTGCCAGCAGCTCGACCGGGATAGAAAGTTCCTACGAGCAGTACTTC. The genes are TRBV7-9 and TRBJ2-7, with a weak D call TRBD2 (5 bases). The CDR3 extends over 16 amino acids. Germline CDR1 is SEHNR and CDR2 is FQNEAQ (reference sequence). Trimming took 4 bases from V and 1 from J, leaving 17 bases between them.

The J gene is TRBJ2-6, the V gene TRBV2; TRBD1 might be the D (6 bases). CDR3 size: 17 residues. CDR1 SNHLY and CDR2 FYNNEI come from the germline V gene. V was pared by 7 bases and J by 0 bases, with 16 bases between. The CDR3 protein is CASKVYQGFSGANVLTF. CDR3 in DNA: TGTGCCAGCAAGGTTTATCAGGGGTTCTCTGGGGCCAACGTCCTGACTTTC.

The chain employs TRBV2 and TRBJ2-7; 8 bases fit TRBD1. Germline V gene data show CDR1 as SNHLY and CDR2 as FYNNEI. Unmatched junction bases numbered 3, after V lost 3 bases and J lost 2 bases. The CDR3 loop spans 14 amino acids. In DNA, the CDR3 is TGTGCCAGCAGTGATCGGACAGGGACCTACGAGCAGTACTTC. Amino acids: CASSDRTGTYEQYF.

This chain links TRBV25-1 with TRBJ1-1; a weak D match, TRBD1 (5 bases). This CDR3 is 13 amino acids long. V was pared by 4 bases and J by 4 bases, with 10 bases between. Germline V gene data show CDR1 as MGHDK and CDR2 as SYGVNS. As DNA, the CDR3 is TGTGCCAGCAGTGTGGCGGGGGGCACTGAAGCTTTCTTT. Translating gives CASSVAGGTEAFF.

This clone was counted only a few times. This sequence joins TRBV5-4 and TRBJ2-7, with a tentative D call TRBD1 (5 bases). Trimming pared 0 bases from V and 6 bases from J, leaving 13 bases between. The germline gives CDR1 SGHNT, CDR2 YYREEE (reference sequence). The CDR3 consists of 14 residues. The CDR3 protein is CASSLASRASEQYF. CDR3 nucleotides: TGTGCCAGCAGCTTGGCCAGCAGGGCCTCCGAGCAGTACTTC. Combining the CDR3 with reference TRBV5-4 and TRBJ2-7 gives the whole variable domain ETGVTQSPTHLIKTRGQQVTLRCSSQSGHNTVSWYQQALGQGPQFIFQYYREEENGRGNFPPRFSGLQFPNYSSELNVNALELDDSALYLCASSLASRASEQYFGPGTRLTVT.

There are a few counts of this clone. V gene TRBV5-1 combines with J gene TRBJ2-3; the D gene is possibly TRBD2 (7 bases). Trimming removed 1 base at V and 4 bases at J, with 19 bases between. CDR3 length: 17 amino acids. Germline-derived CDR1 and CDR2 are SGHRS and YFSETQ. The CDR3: CASSLSLGGAGADTQYF. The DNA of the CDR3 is TGCGCCAGCAGCTTGAGTCTTGGGGGGGCAGGAGCAGATACGCAGTATTTT.